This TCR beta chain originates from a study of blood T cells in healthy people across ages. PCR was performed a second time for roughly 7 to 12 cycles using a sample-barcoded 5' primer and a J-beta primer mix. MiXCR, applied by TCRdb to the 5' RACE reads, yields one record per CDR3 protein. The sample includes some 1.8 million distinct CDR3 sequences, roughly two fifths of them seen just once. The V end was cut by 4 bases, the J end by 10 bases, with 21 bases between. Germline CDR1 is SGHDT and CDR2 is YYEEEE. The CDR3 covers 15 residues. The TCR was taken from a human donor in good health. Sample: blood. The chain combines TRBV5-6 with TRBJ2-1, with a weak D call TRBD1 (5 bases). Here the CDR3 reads CASSPATVAWYEQFF. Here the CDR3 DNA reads TGTGCCAGCAGCCCAGCGACAGTTGCATGGTACGAGCAGTTCTTC.